The clone carrying this T cell receptor (beta chain) was counted a single time. What it recognizes is unknown. 60 Vbeta and 13 Jbeta primers were used in PCR. Method: immunoSEQ multiplex PCR; TCRdb's copy keeps in-frame clones and lacks some. This table has under 200,000 clones, approximately 90% appearing once. The data stem from a study of cytomegalovirus exposure and HLA in healthy donors. Study-level findings and limits: A later analysis linked a missense DCLRE1C variant to TCR beta V- and J-gene trimming. In vitro data verified a few CMV-associated chains as specific for CMV antigens. Further analysis, carried out later, found HLA-associated TCR beta chains more clonally expanded than equally common other chains. A prior analysis recorded that most TCR beta V segments were productive about 90% or about 30% of the time.

The sample comprised PBMCs. The receptor's source is a boy between 2 and 10 years old in good health and CMV-seronegative.

The CDR3 protein is CATSRTGELFF. The CDR3, as DNA: TGTGCCACCTCTAGGACCGGGGAGCTGTTTTTT. This sequence joins TRBV6-1 and TRBJ2-2; D gene uncertain. The CDR3 has 11 residues. Germline CDR1 is MNHNS and CDR2 is SASEGT. V was trimmed by 10 bases and J by 5 bases, leaving 8 bases between them.